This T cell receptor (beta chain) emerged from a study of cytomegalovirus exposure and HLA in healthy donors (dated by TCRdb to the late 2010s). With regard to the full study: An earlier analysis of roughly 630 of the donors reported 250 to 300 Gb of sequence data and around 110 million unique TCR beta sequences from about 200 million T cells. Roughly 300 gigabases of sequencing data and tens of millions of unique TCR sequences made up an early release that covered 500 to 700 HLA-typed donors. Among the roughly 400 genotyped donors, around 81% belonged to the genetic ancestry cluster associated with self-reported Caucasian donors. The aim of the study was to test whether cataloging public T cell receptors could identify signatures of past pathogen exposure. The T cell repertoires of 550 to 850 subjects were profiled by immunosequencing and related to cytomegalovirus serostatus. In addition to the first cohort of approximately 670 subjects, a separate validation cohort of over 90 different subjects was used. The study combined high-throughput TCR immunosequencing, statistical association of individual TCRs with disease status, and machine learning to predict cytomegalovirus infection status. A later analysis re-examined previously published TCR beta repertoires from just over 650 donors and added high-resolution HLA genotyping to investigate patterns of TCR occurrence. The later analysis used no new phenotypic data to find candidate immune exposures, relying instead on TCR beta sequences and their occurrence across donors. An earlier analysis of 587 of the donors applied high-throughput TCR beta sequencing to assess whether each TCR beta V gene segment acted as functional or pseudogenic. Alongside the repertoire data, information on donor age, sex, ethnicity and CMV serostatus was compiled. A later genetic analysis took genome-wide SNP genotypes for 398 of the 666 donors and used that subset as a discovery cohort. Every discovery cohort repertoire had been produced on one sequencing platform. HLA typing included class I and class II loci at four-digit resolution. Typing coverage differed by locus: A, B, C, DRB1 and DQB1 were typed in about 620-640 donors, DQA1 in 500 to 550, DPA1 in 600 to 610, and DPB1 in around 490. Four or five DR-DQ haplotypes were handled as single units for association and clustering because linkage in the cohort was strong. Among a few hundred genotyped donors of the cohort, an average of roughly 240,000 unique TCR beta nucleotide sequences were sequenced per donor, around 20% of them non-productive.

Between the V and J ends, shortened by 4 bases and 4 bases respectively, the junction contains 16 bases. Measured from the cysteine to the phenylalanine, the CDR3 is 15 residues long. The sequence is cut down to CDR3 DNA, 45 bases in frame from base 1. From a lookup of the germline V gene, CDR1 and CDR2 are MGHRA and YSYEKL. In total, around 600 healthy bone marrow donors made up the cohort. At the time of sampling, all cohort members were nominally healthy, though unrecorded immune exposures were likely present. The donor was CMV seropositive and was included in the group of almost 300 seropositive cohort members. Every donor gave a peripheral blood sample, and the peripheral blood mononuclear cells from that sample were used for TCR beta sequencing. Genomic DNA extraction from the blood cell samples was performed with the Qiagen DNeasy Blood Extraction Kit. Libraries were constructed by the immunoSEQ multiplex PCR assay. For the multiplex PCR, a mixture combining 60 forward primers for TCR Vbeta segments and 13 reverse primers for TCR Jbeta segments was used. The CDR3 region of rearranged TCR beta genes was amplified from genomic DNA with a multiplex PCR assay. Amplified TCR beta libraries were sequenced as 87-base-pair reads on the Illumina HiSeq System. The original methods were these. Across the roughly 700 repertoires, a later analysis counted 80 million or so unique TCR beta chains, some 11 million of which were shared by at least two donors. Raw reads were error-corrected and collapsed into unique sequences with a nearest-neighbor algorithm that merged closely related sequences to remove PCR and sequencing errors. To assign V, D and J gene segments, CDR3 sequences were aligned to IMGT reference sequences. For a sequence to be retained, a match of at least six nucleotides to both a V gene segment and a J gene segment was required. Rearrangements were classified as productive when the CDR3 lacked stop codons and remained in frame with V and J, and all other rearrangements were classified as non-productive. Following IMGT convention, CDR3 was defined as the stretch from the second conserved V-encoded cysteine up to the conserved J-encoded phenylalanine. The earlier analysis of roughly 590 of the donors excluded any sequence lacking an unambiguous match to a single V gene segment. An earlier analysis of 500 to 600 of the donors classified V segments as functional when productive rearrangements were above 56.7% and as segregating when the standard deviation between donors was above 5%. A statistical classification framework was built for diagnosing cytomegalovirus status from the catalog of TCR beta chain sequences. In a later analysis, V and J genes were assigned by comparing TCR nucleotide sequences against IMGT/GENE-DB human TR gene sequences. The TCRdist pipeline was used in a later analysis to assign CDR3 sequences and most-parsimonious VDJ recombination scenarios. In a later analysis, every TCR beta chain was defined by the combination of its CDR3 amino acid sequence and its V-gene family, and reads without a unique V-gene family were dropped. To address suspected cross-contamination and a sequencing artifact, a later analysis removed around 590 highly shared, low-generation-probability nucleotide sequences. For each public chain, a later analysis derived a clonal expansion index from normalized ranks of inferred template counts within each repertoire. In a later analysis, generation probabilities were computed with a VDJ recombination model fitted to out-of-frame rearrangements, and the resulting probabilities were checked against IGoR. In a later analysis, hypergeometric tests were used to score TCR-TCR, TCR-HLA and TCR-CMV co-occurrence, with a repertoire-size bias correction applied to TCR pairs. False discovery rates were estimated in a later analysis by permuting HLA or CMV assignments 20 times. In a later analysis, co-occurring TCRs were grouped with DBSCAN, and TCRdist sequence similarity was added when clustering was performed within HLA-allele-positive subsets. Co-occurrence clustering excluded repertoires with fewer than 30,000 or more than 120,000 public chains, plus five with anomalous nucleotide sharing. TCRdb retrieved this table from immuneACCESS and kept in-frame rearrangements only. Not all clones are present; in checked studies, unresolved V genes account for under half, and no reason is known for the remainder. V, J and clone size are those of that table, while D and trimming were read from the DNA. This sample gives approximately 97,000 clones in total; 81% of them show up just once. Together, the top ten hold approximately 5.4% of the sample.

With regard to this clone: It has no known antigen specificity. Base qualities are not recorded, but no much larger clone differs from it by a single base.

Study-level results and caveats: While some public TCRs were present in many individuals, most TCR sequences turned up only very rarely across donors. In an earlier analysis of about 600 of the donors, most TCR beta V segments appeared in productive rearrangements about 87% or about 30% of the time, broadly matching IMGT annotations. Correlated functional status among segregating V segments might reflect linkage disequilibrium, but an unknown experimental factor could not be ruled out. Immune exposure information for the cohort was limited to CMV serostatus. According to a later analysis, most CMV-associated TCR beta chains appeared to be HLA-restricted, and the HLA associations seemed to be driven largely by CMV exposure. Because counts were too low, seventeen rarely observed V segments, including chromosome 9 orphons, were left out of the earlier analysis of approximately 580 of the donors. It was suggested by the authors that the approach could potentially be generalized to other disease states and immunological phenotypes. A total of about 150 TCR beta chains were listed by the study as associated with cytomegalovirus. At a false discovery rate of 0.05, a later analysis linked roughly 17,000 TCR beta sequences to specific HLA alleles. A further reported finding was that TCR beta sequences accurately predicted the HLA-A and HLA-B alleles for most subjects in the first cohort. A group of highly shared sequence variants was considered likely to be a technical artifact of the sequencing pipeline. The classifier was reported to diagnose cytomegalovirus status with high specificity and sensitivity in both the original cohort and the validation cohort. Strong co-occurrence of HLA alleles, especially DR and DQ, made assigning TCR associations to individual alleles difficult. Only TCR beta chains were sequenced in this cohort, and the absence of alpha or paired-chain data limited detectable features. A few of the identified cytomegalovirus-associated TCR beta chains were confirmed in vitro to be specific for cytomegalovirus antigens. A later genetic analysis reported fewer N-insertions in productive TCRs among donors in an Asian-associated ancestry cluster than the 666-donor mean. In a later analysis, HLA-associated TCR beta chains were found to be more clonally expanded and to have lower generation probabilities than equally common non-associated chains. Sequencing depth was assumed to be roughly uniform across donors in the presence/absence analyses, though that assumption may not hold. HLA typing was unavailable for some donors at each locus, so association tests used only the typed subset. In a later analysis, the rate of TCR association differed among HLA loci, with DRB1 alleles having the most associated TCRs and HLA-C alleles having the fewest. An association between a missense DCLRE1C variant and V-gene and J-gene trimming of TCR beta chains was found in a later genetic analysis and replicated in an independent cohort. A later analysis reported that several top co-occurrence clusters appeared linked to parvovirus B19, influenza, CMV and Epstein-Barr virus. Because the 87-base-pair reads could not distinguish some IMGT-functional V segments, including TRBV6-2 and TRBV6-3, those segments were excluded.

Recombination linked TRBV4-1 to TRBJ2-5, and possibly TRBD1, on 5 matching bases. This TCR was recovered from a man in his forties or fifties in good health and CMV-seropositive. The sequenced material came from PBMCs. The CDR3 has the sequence CASSLQRSGLETQYF. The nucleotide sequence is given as TGCGCCAGCAGCCTTCAACGGTCAGGGTTAGAGACCCAGTACTTC.